The entry below describes one T cell receptor (beta chain). The source of the sample is a study of blood T cell repertoires in COVID-19. Libraries were prepared by immunoSEQ multiplex PCR; TCRdb keeps only in-frame clonotypes and omits some of them. The data hold about 200,000 clones, with roughly 80% observed a single time. V shed 6 bases and J 2 bases; nucleotides not matched to a gene: 6. Germline loops: CDR1 MNHEY, CDR2 SVGEGT. CDR3 length: 14 residues. The chain carries TRBV6-2 or TRBV6-3 and TRBJ1-1; 7 nucleotides match TRBD1. The receptor comes from a human donor in a cohort sampled during active COVID-19. The sequencing sample was made of peripheral blood. The CDR3: CASSSDRVNTEAFF. CDR3 DNA sequence: TGTGCCAGCAGCTCTGACAGGGTTAACACTGAAGCTTTCTTT.